This T cell receptor beta chain stems from a study of spatial heterogeneity in lung cancer. Study-wide context: Those follow-up PBMC samples that were available underwent sequencing, at a median interval of about 26 months following resection. A consistent excess of beta-chain over alpha-chain sequences was detected. Study-level points and caveats: The appearance of ubiquitous expanded tumor TCRs in blood was greater at resection than follow-up.

The time point here: blood at routine non-recurrence follow-up after resection. Unsorted samples of tumor, nontumor lung or frozen PBMC had their whole RNA sequenced. Every TCR cDNA molecule bore its own unique molecular identifier. Each CDR3 protein gets one entry after TCRdb re-called the 5' RACE reads with MiXCR. This table has around 110,000 distinct CDR3 sequences, 10% to 15% appearing once. Trimming took 2 bases from V and 10 from J, leaving 18 bases between them. The CDR3 runs 16 residues. Germline V gives CDR1 MNHEY, CDR2 SVGAGI. Of note for this clonotype: Its antigen is as yet unknown.

Sequenced material: PBMCs, taken at follow-up. This TCR was sampled from a male donor with early-stage non-small cell lung cancer. The chain recombines TRBV6-5 with TRBJ1-6; a weak D match, TRBD1 (5 bases). The CDR3 is CASSYGLGGGESPLHF. CDR3 sequence (DNA): TGTGCCAGCAGTTACGGGCTGGGGGGAGGGGAATCACCCCTCCACTTT.